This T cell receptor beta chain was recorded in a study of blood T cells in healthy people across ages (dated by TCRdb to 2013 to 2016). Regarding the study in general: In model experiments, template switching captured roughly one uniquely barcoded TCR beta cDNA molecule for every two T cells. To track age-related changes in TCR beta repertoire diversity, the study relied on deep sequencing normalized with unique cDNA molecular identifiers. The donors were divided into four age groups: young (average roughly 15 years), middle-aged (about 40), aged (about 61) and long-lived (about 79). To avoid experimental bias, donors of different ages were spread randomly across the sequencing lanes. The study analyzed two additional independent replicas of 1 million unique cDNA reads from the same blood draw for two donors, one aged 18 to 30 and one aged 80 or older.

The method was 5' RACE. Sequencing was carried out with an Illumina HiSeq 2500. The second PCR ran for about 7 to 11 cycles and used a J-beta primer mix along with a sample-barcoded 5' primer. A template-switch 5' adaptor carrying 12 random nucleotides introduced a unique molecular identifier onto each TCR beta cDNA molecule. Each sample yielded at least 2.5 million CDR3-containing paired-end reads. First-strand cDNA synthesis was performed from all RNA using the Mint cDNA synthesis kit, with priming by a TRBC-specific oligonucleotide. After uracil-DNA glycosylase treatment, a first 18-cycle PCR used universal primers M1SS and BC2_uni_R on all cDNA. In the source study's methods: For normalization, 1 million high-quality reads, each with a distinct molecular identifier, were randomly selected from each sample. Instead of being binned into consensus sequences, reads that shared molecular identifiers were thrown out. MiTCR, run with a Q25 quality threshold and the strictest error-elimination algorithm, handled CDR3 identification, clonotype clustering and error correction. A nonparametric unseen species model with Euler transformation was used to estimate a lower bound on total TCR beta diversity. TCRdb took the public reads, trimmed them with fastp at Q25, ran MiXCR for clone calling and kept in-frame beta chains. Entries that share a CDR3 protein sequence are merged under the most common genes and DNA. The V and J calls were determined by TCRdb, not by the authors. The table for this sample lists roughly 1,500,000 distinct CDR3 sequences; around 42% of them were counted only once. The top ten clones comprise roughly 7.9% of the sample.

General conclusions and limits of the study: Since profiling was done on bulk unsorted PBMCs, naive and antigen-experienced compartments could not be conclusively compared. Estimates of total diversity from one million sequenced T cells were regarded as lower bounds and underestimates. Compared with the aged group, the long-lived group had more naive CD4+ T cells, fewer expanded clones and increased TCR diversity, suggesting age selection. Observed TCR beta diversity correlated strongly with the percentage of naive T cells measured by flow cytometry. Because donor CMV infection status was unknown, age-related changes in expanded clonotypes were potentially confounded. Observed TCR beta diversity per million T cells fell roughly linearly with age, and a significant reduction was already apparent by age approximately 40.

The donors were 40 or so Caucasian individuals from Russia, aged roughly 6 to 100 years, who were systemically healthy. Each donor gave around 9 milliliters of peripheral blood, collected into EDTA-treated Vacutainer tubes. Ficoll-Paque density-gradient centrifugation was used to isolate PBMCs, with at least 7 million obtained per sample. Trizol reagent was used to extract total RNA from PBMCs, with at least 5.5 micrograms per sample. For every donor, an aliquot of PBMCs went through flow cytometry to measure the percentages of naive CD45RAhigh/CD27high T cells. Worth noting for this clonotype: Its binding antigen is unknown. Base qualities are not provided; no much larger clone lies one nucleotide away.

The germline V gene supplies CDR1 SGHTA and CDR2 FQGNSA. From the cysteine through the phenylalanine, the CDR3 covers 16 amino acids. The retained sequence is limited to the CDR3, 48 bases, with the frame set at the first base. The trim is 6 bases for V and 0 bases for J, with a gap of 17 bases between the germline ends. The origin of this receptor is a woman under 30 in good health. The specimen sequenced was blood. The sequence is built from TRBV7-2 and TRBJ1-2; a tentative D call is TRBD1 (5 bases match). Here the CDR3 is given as CASRHTGTESNYGYTF. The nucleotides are TGTGCCAGCAGACATACCGGGACGGAGTCTAACTATGGCTACACCTTC.